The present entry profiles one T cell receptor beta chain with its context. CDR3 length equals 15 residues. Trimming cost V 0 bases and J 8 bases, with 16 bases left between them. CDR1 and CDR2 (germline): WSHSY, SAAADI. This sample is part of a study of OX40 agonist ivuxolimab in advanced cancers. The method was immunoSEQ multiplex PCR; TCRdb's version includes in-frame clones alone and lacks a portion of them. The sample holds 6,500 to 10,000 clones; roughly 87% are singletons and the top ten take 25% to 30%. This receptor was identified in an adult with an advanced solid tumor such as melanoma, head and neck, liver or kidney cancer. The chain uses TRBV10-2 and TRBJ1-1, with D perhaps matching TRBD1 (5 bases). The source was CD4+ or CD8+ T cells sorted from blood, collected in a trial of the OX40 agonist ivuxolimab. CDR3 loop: CASSESPGLRVEAFF. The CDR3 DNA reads TGCGCCAGCAGTGAGTCCCCAGGGCTCCGAGTAGAAGCTTTCTTT.